These 17 T cell receptor beta chains were sequenced from one sample in a study of response to subunit inactivated influenza vaccine listed by TCRdb under 2018. Libraries were constructed by RT-PCR. Instrument used: Illumina HiSeq 2500. The raw public reads went through TCRdb reprocessing: fastp at Q25, MiXCR clone calling, in-frame beta chains kept. Rows with a matching CDR3 protein are joined into one entry that keeps the most common DNA and genes. The sample records about 540,000 distinct CDR3 sequences, roughly 25% of which are singletons. The ten largest clones take up roughly 2.8% of the sample. The same data also contributed to another study, on T cells expressing NK-cell markers. As noted in the second study: TCR beta cDNA libraries were prepared using 5'RACE template switching, which introduced a universal primer site and unique molecular identifiers.

The sequences come from CD4+ T cells sorted from PBMCs, collected approximately 12 days after vaccination. All receptors come from a man aged 50 or older who received an inactivated influenza vaccine. Donor details come from another sample of the same person, matched by shared clones.

This clonotype has only a few counts. The chain recombines TRBV5-1 with TRBJ1-6, with TRBD1 as a possible D gene (5 bases). The germline V and J ends were trimmed by 3 bases and 13 bases, with 14 bases remaining between them. The germline V gene encodes CDR1 SGHRS and CDR2 YFSETQ. The CDR3 runs to 13 residues. The CDR3 sequence: CASSSQGVDPLHF. Here the CDR3 DNA reads TGCGCCAGCAGCTCTCAAGGGGTAGATCCCCTCCACTTT.

The CDR3 region is CASSWGALETQYF. CDR3 sequence (DNA): TGTGCCAGCAGCTGGGGGGCTCTAGAGACCCAGTACTTC. The chain recombines TRBV7-3 with TRBJ2-5, with D possibly being TRBD1 or TRBD2 (6 bases each). V was trimmed by 4 bases and J by 4 bases, leaving 10 bases between them. There are 13 residues in the CDR3. The germline CDR1 and CDR2 sequences are SGHTA and FQGTGA.

This rearrangement joins TRBV7-8 to TRBJ1-1, with D unclear. The germline V gene encodes CDR1 SGHVS and CDR2 FQNEAQ. This CDR3 contains 14 residues. V shed 5 bases and J shed 3 bases, with 13 bases lying between them. Here the CDR3 DNA reads TGTGCCAGCAGCCGAGGGAATTGGGACACTGAAGCTTTCTTT. This codes for CASSRGNWDTEAFF.

The gene calls are TRBV2 and TRBJ2-7; 10 bases agree with TRBD1. In germline, CDR1 is SNHLY, CDR2 FYNNEI. The V and J ends lost 10 bases and 2 bases, in that order; junction bases with no gene match: 8. CDR3 size: 14 residues. For the CDR3, the DNA is TGTGCCACCTCGACGGACAGGGGGACCTACGAGCAGTACTTC. It codes for CATSTDRGTYEQYF.

A few counts support this clonotype. The rearrangement links TRBV20-1 to TRBJ2-1, with no clear D. Trimming stripped 3 bases from V and 0 bases from J, with 12 bases between. Looked up from germline, CDR1 is DFQATT and CDR2 is SNEGSKA (reference sequence). The CDR3 runs 15 residues. The chain's CDR3 is CSASDPPSSYNEQFF. The DNA for the CDR3 is TGCAGTGCTAGTGACCCCCCAAGCTCCTACAATGAGCAGTTCTTC.

This clonotype was detected a few times. This chain joins TRBV20-1 and TRBJ2-5, with D hard to call. The CDR3 has 14 amino acids. Trimming shortened V by 3 bases and J by 2 bases, and 13 bases separated the two germline ends. Germline V gene sequence: CDR1 DFQATT, CDR2 SNEGSKA (reference sequence). CDR3 sequence (DNA): TGCAGTGCTAGGGGCTACCGGAAACAAGAGACCCAGTACTTC. Its translation: CSARGYRKQETQYF.

This clonotype was recorded a few times. The rearrangement joins TRBV5-5 to TRBJ1-1; 10 bases are a match to TRBD1. The CDR3 totals 14 residues. J gave up 10 bases and V 4 bases, and 10 bases lay outside the gene matches. Per germline, CDR1 SGHKS and CDR2 YYEKEE (reference sequence). The CDR3 protein is CASSTTTGGLRAFF. CDR3 coding DNA: TGTGCCAGCAGCACCACGACAGGGGGCCTACGAGCTTTCTTT.

CDR3 DNA: TGCAGTGCTACTCAACTAGCGGGGGGGCGGTATGAGCAGTTCTTC. This translates into CSATQLAGGRYEQFF. The V gene is TRBV20-1, the J gene TRBJ2-1; 13 bases match TRBD2. CDR1 and CDR2 from the germline V gene are DFQATT and SNEGSKA (reference sequence). V dropped 4 bases and J dropped 8; count of bases not matched to a gene: 8. This CDR3 is 15 amino acids long.

The chain is built from TRBV30 and TRBJ2-7; the match to TRBD2 covers 7 bases. This CDR3 is 12 amino acids long. Germline V lookup: CDR1 GTSNPN, CDR2 SVGIG (reference sequence). V lost 1 base and J lost 6; bases outside the gene matches: 3. The CDR3 spells CAWSGGGREQYF. CDR3 bases: TGTGCCTGGAGTGGCGGGGGTCGCGAGCAGTACTTC.

Comments on this clonotype: Compared with germline, one end of the junction differs, possibly owing to a read error. This rearrangement joins TRBV12-3 or TRBV12-4 to TRBJ1-2; TRBD1 aligns across 8 bases. The CDR3 is 14 amino acids. This chain's CDR3 is CASSLTRTGLPKAF. For the CDR3, the DNA is TGTGCCAGCAGTCTTACCCGGACAGGGCTACCAAAAGCCTTC.

This clonotype has more than one count but fewer than ten. This chain uses TRBV29-1 with TRBJ2-2, with 7 bases identical to TRBD1. There are 13 residues in the CDR3. Germline CDR1 reads SQVTM; CDR2 reads ANQGSEA. The CDR3 nucleotides are TGCAGTGCCGGGACAGTGAACACCGGGGAGCTGTTTTTT. Its protein is CSAGTVNTGELFF.

The chain uses TRBV14 and TRBJ2-6, with D perhaps matching TRBD2 (6 bases). The CDR3 spans 16 residues. Deletions cut 1 base from V and 4 bases from J, with 11 bases between. Germline loops: CDR1 SGHDN, CDR2 FVKESK. The CDR3 loop reads CASSQGGTPGANVLTF. The CDR3 DNA follows: TGTGCCAGCAGCCAAGGAGGGACTCCCGGGGCCAACGTCCTGACTTTC. Combining the CDR3 with reference TRBV14 and TRBJ2-6 gives the whole variable domain EAGVTQFPSHSVIEKGQTVTLRCDPISGHDNLYWYRRVMGKEIKFLLHFVKESKQDESGMPNNRFLAERTGGTYSTLKVQPAELEDSGVYFCASSQGGTPGANVLTFGAGSRLTVL.

The chain has TRBV4-3 and TRBJ2-3; no clear D. V dropped 2 bases and J dropped 2 bases, with 8 bases sitting between them. The CDR3 length is 14 residues. Germline V gene lookup returns CDR1 LGHNA and CDR2 YSLEER. This CDR3 reads CASSQRAATDTQYF. CDR3 nucleotides: TGCGCCAGCAGCCAAAGGGCGGCCACAGATACGCAGTATTTT.

This clonotype has a count of ten or more. The rearrangement uses TRBV6-1 and TRBJ1-5; no reliable D call. V was trimmed by 8 bases and J by 0 bases, leaving 8 bases between them. This CDR3 contains 13 residues. Germline V gene data show CDR1 as MNHNS and CDR2 as SASEGT. CDR3: CASGTDSNQPQHF. The CDR3 DNA sequence: TGTGCCAGCGGAACCGATAGCAATCAGCCCCAGCATTTT.

The V and J genes are TRBV9 and TRBJ2-7, with 13 positions matching TRBD2. V shed 3 bases and J 6 bases; nucleotides not matched to a gene: 9. Germline-derived CDR1 and CDR2 are SGDLS and YYNGEE. The CDR3 sequence is 16 residues long. CDR3 in DNA: TGTGCCAGCAGCGAAACGCCGGGACTAGCGGGATCCGAGCAGTACTTC. Translating gives CASSETPGLAGSEQYF.

In its sample, this clonotype was seen a few times. The chain carries TRBV20-1 and TRBJ2-7; weak D call: TRBD1 (6 bases). Germline V gene sequence: CDR1 DFQATT, CDR2 SNEGSKA (reference sequence). The length of the CDR3 is 12 residues. Trimming left V 7 bases short and J 5 bases short, with 15 bases between. CDR3 sequence reads: CSGNRDKHEQYF. The DNA of the CDR3 is TGCAGTGGAAACAGGGATAAGCACGAGCAGTACTTC.

This clonotype was detected a few times. The rearrangement links TRBV7-9 to TRBJ1-2, with D possibly TRBD1 on 6 matching bases. Germline V gene sequence: CDR1 SEHNR, CDR2 FQNEAQ (reference sequence). The CDR3 totals 14 residues. Trimming cost V 0 bases and J 5 bases, with 10 bases left between them. The CDR3 sequence: CASSLAGGGYGYTF. CDR3 in DNA: TGTGCCAGCAGCTTAGCGGGGGGCGGATATGGCTACACCTTC.